This passage covers 2 T cell receptor beta chains from one sample sequenced in a study of T-cell memory formation after mild COVID-19. TCRdb redid the calling of the 5' RACE reads with MiXCR, one entry per CDR3 protein. The sample lists hundreds of thousands of distinct CDR3 sequences, about a fifth seen once, with about 12% in the top ten. The sample comprised PBMCs or a T cell subset sorted from them (not recorded which). The receptors stem from an adult woman who had mild COVID-19 (a few samples of this study predate the infection). Cell type and time point are not known.

The V gene is TRBV3-1, the J gene TRBJ2-4; the D is unclear. The length of the CDR3 is 14 residues. Germline CDR1 and CDR2: LGHDT and YNNKEL (reference sequence). V shed 1 base and J shed 3 bases, with 7 bases lying between them. The CDR3 DNA reads as TGTGCCAGCAGCCAAGGGTTGTTCAAAAACATTCAGTACTTC. Protein product: CASSQGLFKNIQYF.

This clonotype came up a few times. The chain carries TRBV20-1 and TRBJ2-3, with unresolved D. Trimming pared 2 bases from V and 0 bases from J, leaving 0 bases between. There are 11 residues in the CDR3. Germline CDR1 is DFQATT and CDR2 is SNEGSKA (reference sequence). The CDR3 nucleotides are TGCAGTGCTAGAAGCACAGATACGCAGTATTTT. Encoded protein: CSARSTDTQYF.